Listed here is a single T cell receptor (beta chain). The data are from a study of OX40 agonist ivuxolimab in advanced cancers. V lost 2 bases to trimming and J lost 4 bases; unmatched junction nucleotides: 9. The V gene's germline CDR1 is SGHAT and CDR2 FQNNGV. The CDR3 length is 16 residues. Measured with immunoSEQ multiplex PCR; TCRdb has only the in-frame clones, and not every one. The data show roughly 93,000 clones, 84% seen once. The chain has TRBV11-2 and TRBJ1-2; 8 bases match TRBD1. The sequences come from CD4+ or CD8+ T cells sorted from blood, collected in a trial of the OX40 agonist ivuxolimab. This clonotype was sampled from an adult with an advanced solid tumor such as melanoma, head and neck, liver or kidney cancer. The CDR3 region is CASSLLPGGAGYGYTF. CDR3 DNA sequence: TGTGCCAGCAGCTTACTTCCAGGGGGCGCGGGCTATGGCTACACCTTC. Based on the CDR3 plus reference TRBV11-2 and TRBJ1-2, the full variable domain is EAGVAQSPRYKIIEKRQSVAFWCNPISGHATLYWYQQILGQGPKLLIQFQNNGVVDDSQLPKDRFSAERLKGVDSTLKIQPAKLEDSAVYLCASSLLPGGAGYGYTFGSGTRLTVV.